The 27 T cell receptor beta chains given below trace back to one sample, sequenced in a study of shared clonotypes between healthy human individuals. Generated by immunoSEQ multiplex PCR, the TCRdb table keeps only in-frame clones and is missing some. Here the sample spans some 2,500,000 clones, under 95% being singletons. The sample consisted of naive CD4+ T cells from PBMCs. Specified subset: CD45RA+ positively selected. Every receptor here comes from a young man in good health. Some clones in this sample may be carry-over from other donors' samples.

The chain has TRBV30 and TRBJ2-3; either TRBD1 or TRBD2 may supply D (5 bases each). Germline loops: CDR1 GTSNPN, CDR2 SVGIG (reference sequence). This CDR3 is 15 amino acids long. V dropped 1 base and J dropped 8 bases, with 19 bases sitting between them. The chain's CDR3 is CAWSAPGTAPLTQYF. CDR3 in DNA: TGTGCCTGGAGTGCCCCCGGGACGGCCCCCCTTACGCAGTATTTT.

The V and J genes are TRBV5-1 and TRBJ2-7; a possible D gene is TRBD2 (6 bases). Germline V gene lookup returns CDR1 SGHRS and CDR2 YFSETQ. This CDR3 comprises 16 residues. Deletions cut 0 bases from V and 2 bases from J, with 15 bases between. The DNA of the CDR3 is TGCGCCAGCAGCTTGGCCCAAAGCGGGCCCCCCTACGAGCAGTACTTC. This encodes CASSLAQSGPPYEQYF.

This clone was detected once. This chain links TRBV7-2 with TRBJ2-7; 9 bases line up with TRBD1. Germline-derived CDR1 and CDR2 are SGHTA and FQGNSA. V lost 4 bases, J lost 7 bases, and 8 bases stayed unmatched. The CDR3 runs 14 residues. The CDR3, as DNA: TGTGCCAGCAGCTCCTCAGGGACAGGGCTGGAGCAGTACTTC. Translated: CASSSSGTGLEQYF.

The chain recombines TRBV19 with TRBJ2-7; 9 bases map to TRBD1. CDR1 LNHDA and CDR2 SQIVND come from the germline V gene (reference sequence). The trim removed 7 bases at V and 2 bases at J, leaving 9 bases unmatched. The CDR3 runs to 15 residues. DNA of the CDR3: TGTGCCAGTATGGGGTACAGGGGGCCCCCCTACGAGCAGTACTTC. Amino acid sequence: CASMGYRGPPYEQYF.

This chain connects TRBV7-9 to TRBJ2-5, with D possibly being TRBD1 or TRBD2 (5 bases each). CDR1 is SEHNR, CDR2 FQNEAQ, per germline (reference sequence). The CDR3 consists of 17 residues. V lost 1 base and J lost 4, with 19 bases in between. CDR3 amino acids: CASSLGTSGSRGETQYF. The CDR3 DNA is TGTGCCAGCAGCTTAGGGACAAGTGGCTCGAGGGGAGAGACCCAGTACTTC.

The V and J genes are TRBV7-9 and TRBJ2-2, with a weak D call TRBD2 (6 bases). Deletions cut 5 bases from V and 6 bases from J, with 13 bases between. CDR3 size: 14 residues. Germline V gene sequence: CDR1 SEHNR, CDR2 FQNEAQ (reference sequence). In nucleotides, the CDR3 is TGTGCCAGCAGCCCCGGGGGATCAGCCGGGGAGCTGTTTTTT. Translating gives CASSPGGSAGELFF.

V and J are TRBV14 and TRBJ2-7, with D possibly matching TRBD1 (5 bases). The germline gives CDR1 SGHDN, CDR2 FVKESK. This CDR3 is 16 amino acids long. V lost 1 base and J 7 bases, leaving 20 bases between the germline ends. Here the CDR3 reads CASSQAIQRGLGEQYF. In DNA form, the CDR3 reads TGTGCCAGCAGCCAAGCAATTCAAAGGGGTCTGGGGGAGCAGTACTTC.

The gene calls are TRBV6-1 and TRBJ2-1; a weak D match, TRBD1 (6 bases). Germline lookup yields CDR1 MNHNS and CDR2 SASEGT. CDR3 length: 13 residues. The V gene lost 10 bases and the J gene lost 4 bases, with 14 bases spanning the gap. The CDR3 DNA reads TGTGCCACCCGGGACACATCTTACAATGAGCAGTTCTTC. It specifies CATRDTSYNEQFF.

This chain joins TRBV18 and TRBJ1-1, with a weak D call TRBD1 (6 bases). Germline V gene data show CDR1 as KGHSH and CDR2 as LQKENI. The CDR3 extends over 15 amino acids. V was cut by 2 bases and J by 4 bases, with 14 bases left in between. The CDR3 DNA reads TGTGCCAGCTCACCAGCAAGAGAGGGGGTCACTGAAGCTTTCTTT. Amino acids: CASSPAREGVTEAFF.

V is TRBV18 and J is TRBJ2-1, with D maybe TRBD1 (6 bases). Trimming left V 3 bases short and J 7 bases short, with 16 bases between. CDR3 length equals 15 residues. From germline, CDR1 is KGHSH and CDR2 LQKENI. The CDR3 sequence: CASSPTTGKVNEQFF. For the CDR3, the DNA is TGTGCCAGCTCACCCACAACAGGGAAAGTAAATGAGCAGTTCTTC.

The chain employs TRBV9 and TRBJ1-2; D gene ambiguous. The CDR3 runs to 11 residues. Germline V lookup: CDR1 SGDLS, CDR2 YYNGEE. V shed 4 bases and J shed 2 bases, with 3 bases lying between them. In nucleotides, the CDR3 is TGTGCCAGCAGCATAAACTATGGCTACACCTTC. Its translation: CASSINYGYTF.

This rearrangement joins TRBV10-2 to TRBJ2-2; 12 bases align to TRBD2. CDR3 length equals 17 residues. Germline assignment: CDR1 WSHSY and CDR2 SAAADI. After removal of 6 bases from V and 0 bases from J, the junction contained 5 bases not matched to a gene. DNA for the CDR3: TGCGCCAGCAGGCTGGGACTAGCGGGCCCGAACACCGGGGAGCTGTTTTTT. Translation: CASRLGLAGPNTGELFF.

This chain uses TRBV5-1 with TRBJ1-5; perhaps TRBD1 as D (6 bases). CDR1 SGHRS and CDR2 YFSETQ come from the germline V gene. V gave up 2 bases and J gave up 7 bases, with 13 bases separating them. This CDR3 is built from 14 residues. The CDR3 protein is CASSLTPGGQPQHF. The CDR3, as DNA: TGCGCCAGCAGCTTAACACCGGGGGGCCAGCCCCAGCATTTT.

The chain combines TRBV6-1 with TRBJ2-1, with 8 bases that match TRBD1. Per the germline V gene, CDR1 is MNHNS and CDR2 is SASEGT. J was trimmed by 8 bases and V by 5 bases; bases with no gene match: 11. The CDR3 has 15 amino acids. CDR3: CASSLNDRGPDEQFF. The DNA for the CDR3 is TGTGCCAGCAGTTTAAACGACAGGGGACCCGATGAGCAGTTCTTC.

J is TRBJ2-3 and V is TRBV5-1, with 9 bases lining up with TRBD2. The CDR3 consists of 16 residues. CDR1 and CDR2 from the germline V gene are SGHRS and YFSETQ. V was pared by 4 bases and J by 6 bases, with 12 bases of the junction left unmatched. DNA for the CDR3: TGCGCCAGCAGCACCTCTAGCGGGACCCAAGTGGATACGCAGTATTTT. It yields the protein CASSTSSGTQVDTQYF.

The V gene is TRBV5-1, the J gene TRBJ2-1, with TRBD2 matching 8 bases. The CDR3 consists of 14 residues. Germline assignment: CDR1 SGHRS and CDR2 YFSETQ. Trimming cost V 2 bases and J 9 bases; bases outside gene matches: 7. The chain's CDR3 is CASSLGSSGIEQFF. The CDR3, as DNA: TGCGCCAGCAGCTTAGGGAGTAGCGGGATTGAGCAGTTCTTC.

The chain uses TRBV7-7 and TRBJ2-7; 8 bases agree with TRBD1. V was clipped by 4 bases and J by 2 bases; unmatched bases: 7. The CDR3 consists of 15 residues. Germline CDR1 SSHAT, CDR2 FNYEAQ (reference sequence). CDR3 bases: TGTGCCAGCAGCTCCAACGAGGGACAGGCCTACGAGCAGTACTTC. Protein: CASSSNEGQAYEQYF.

The rearrangement links TRBV10-2 to TRBJ2-7, with D uncertain. Trimming took 0 bases from V and 4 from J, leaving 16 bases between them. This CDR3 contains 16 residues. CDR1 and CDR2 from the germline V gene are WSHSY and SAAADI. The CDR3 DNA reads as TGCGCCAGCAGTGAGTCGAGGATCTGGGGAAGATACGAGCAGTACTTC. Translation: CASSESRIWGRYEQYF.

The rearrangement links TRBV2 to TRBJ1-4, with 7 nucleotides matching TRBD1. The length of the CDR3 is 16 residues. CDR1 is SNHLY and CDR2 is FYNNEI in the germline V gene. The V segment lost 3 bases and the J segment 5 bases; nucleotides outside the gene matches: 9. The CDR3 sequence is CASSDRGTVLNEKLFF. DNA of the CDR3: TGTGCCAGCAGTGATAGAGGGACAGTTCTAAATGAAAAACTGTTTTTT.

This clone was recorded only once. Within the sample, other DNA sequences also encode this same CDR3. The chain joins TRBV2 to TRBJ1-1; no clear D. The V gene's germline CDR1 is SNHLY and CDR2 FYNNEI. The V end was cut by 5 bases, the J end by 1 base, with 8 bases between. This CDR3 has 13 amino acids. The CDR3 spells CASSYQGNTEAFF. In DNA form, the CDR3 reads TGTGCCAGCAGTTACCAAGGGAACACTGAAGCTTTCTTT.

The J gene is TRBJ2-1, the V gene TRBV15; D remains ambiguous. Trimming removed 0 bases at V and 8 bases at J, with 5 bases between. The CDR3 loop spans 12 amino acids. Germline values: CDR1 LNHNV, CDR2 YYDKDF (reference sequence). The CDR3 nucleotides read TGTGCCACCAGCAGAGATAGACATGAGCAGTTCTTC. Translating gives CATSRDRHEQFF.

This sequence joins TRBV7-2 and TRBJ1-1, with D maybe TRBD1 (6 bases). The ends were cut back, 5 bases at V and 2 bases at J, with 18 bases in the middle. This CDR3 has 16 amino acids. The germline CDR1 and CDR2 sequences are SGHTA and FQGNSA. The CDR3 here is CASSARPGQLNTEAFF. The CDR3 bases are TGTGCCAGCAGCGCCCGCCCCGGACAGCTAAACACTGAAGCTTTCTTT.

This clone has a single count. The chain combines TRBV29-1 with TRBJ2-3, with 10 nucleotides matching TRBD2. The germline V gene has CDR1 SQVTM and CDR2 ANQGSEA. CDR3 length: 15 residues. CDR3 bases: TGCAACCCGAGCGGGAGGGCCTGTAACACAGATACGCAGTATTTT. It encodes CNPSGRACNTDTQYF.

This rearrangement joins TRBV21-1 to TRBJ2-7. TRBV21-1 is a documented pseudogene. This CDR3 is built from 13 residues. The CDR3 DNA follows: TGTGCCAGCTGGCTTGCAGCCCGCTACGAGCAGTACTTC. Its protein is CASWLAARYEQYF.

A single count supports this clone. The chain combines TRBV30 with TRBJ1-2, with D possibly TRBD1 on 5 matching bases. The CDR3 has 13 amino acids. V lost 0 bases, J lost 8 bases, and 13 bases lay in between. Germline values: CDR1 GTSNPN, CDR2 SVGIG (reference sequence). DNA for the CDR3: TGTGCCTGGAGTGTAGACAGCCTCGGAGGCTACACCTTC. Translated: CAWSVDSLGGYTF.

The V and J genes are TRBV28 and TRBJ2-1, with 7 positions matching TRBD1. V dropped 6 bases and J dropped 2; count of bases not matched to a gene: 7. Germline lookup yields CDR1 MDHEN and CDR2 SYDVKM. This CDR3 is 15 amino acids long. CDR3 sequence reads: CASRPSGTAYNEQFF. For the CDR3, the DNA is TGTGCCAGCAGACCCTCCGGGACAGCCTACAATGAGCAGTTCTTC.

The DNA of the CDR3 is TGTGCCAGCAGCTTAAGAGGGGGCGAGCAGTACTTC. It is translated as CASSLRGGEQYF. V usage is TRBV13 and J usage is TRBJ2-7, with D possibly being TRBD1 (6 bases). There are 12 residues in the CDR3. CDR1 is PRHDT, CDR2 FYEKMQ, per germline (reference sequence). The V gene lost 2 bases and the J gene lost 6 bases, with 8 bases spanning the gap.